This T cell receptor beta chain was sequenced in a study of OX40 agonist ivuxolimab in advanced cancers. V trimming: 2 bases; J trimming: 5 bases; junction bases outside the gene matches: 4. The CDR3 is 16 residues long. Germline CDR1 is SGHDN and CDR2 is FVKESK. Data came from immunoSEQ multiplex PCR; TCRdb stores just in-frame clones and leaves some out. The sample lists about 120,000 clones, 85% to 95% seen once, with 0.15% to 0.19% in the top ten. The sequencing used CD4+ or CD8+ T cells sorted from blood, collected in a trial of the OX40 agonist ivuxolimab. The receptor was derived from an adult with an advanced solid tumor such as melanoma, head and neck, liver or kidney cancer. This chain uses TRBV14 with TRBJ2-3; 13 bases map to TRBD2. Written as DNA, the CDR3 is TGTGCCAGCAGCCAACGGACTAGCGGGAGTCAAGATACGCAGTATTTT. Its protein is CASSQRTSGSQDTQYF.